Each of the 2 T cell receptor beta chains below was sequenced from the same sample in a study of blood T cell repertoires in COVID-19. Clones were sequenced by immunoSEQ multiplex PCR, and TCRdb holds only the in-frame ones, with some missing. The sample lists more than 200,000 clones; 90% to 95% were seen once. Sequenced input: PBMCs or T cells enriched from blood (not recorded which). These receptors were taken from a young woman who had recovered from COVID-19.

In its sample, this clone was seen once. The chain employs TRBV28 and TRBJ2-5, with 7 bases that match TRBD1. This CDR3 has 12 amino acids. In germline, CDR1 is MDHEN, CDR2 SYDVKM. J lost 5 bases, V lost 6 bases, and 3 bases had no gene match. The CDR3 protein is CASRFRGETQYF. CDR3 in DNA: TGTGCCAGCAGATTCAGGGGGGAGACCCAGTACTTC.

The rearrangement links TRBV19 to TRBJ1-2; D is perhaps TRBD1 (5 bases). The CDR3 contains 12 residues. V lost 5 bases, J lost 4 bases, and 8 bases lay in between. Germline V gene lookup returns CDR1 LNHDA and CDR2 SQIVND (reference sequence). Here the CDR3 reads CASSRQLYGYTF. DNA for the CDR3: TGTGCCAGTAGTCGACAGCTCTATGGCTACACCTTC.